The clone carrying this TCR beta chain has a handful of counts. Its specificity is not known. TCRalpha and TCRbeta libraries used 5'RACE with constant-segment primers and UMIs. TCRdb called the 5' RACE reads again in MiXCR, with one record for every CDR3 protein. Among 140,000 to 150,000 distinct CDR3 sequences listed, almost 25% were seen once. This specimen belongs to a study of T-cell memory formation after mild COVID-19. At the level of the study: Clusters were largely donor specific.

The CDR3 extends over 13 amino acids. Trimming pared 6 bases from V and 9 bases from J, leaving 14 bases between. CDR1 is MGHDK and CDR2 is SYGVNS in the germline V gene. Study observations and caveats: Some responding clones appeared in pre-infection memory, suggesting cross-reactive memory joined.

The source material was PBMCs or a T cell subset sorted from them (not recorded which). The chain uses TRBV25-1 and TRBJ2-2; TRBD1 or TRBD2 may be the D gene (5 bases each). The TCR originated in an adult woman who had mild COVID-19 (a few samples of this study predate the infection). Cell type and time point are not known. CDR3 in amino acids: CASRSGWDRELFF. The CDR3 DNA reads TGTGCCAGCAGAAGCGGTTGGGACCGGGAGCTGTTTTTT.